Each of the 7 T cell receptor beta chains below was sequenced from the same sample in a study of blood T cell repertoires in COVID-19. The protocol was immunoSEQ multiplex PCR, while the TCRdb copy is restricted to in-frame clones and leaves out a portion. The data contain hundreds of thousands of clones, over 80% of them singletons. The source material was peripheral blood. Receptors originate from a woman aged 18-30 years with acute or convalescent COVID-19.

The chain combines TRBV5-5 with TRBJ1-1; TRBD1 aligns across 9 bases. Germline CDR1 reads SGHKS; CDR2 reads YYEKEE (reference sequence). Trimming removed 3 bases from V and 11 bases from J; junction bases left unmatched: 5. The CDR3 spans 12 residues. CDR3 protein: CASSWDRDVAFF. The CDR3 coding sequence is TGTGCCAGCAGCTGGGACAGGGATGTGGCTTTCTTT.

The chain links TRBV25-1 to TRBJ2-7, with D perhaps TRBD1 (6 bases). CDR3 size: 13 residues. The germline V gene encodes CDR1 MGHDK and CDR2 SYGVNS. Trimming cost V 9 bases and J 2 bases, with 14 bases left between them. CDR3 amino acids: CASSTRGTYEQYF. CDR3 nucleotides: TGTGCCAGTTCGACAAGGGGGACCTACGAGCAGTACTTC.

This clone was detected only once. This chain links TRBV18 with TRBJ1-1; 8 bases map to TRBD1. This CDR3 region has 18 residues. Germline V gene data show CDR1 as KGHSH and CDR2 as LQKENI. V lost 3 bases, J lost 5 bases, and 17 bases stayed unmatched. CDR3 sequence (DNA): TGTGCCAGCTCACCGAGGGGACAGGCTACTCAGGAGGGTACTGAAGCTTTCTTT. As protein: CASSPRGQATQEGTEAFF. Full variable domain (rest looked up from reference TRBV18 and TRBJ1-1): NAGVMQNPRHLVRRRGQEARLRCSPMKGHSHVYWYRQLPEEGLKFMVYLQKENIIDESGMPKERFSAEFPKEGPSILRIQQVVRGDSAAYFCASSPRGQATQEGTEAFFGQGTRLTVV.

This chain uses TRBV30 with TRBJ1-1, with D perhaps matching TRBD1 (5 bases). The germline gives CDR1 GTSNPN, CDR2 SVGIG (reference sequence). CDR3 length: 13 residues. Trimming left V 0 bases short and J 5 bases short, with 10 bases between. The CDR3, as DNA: TGTGCCTGGAGTGTAGGGGCAGGGACTGAAGCTTTCTTT. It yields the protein CAWSVGAGTEAFF.

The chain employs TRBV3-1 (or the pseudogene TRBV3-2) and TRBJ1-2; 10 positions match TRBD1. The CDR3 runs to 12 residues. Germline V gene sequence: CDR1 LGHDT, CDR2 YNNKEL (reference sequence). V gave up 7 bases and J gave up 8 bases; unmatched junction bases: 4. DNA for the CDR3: TGTGCCAGCACCGGACAGGGGGGCGGCTACACCTTC. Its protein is CASTGQGGGYTF.

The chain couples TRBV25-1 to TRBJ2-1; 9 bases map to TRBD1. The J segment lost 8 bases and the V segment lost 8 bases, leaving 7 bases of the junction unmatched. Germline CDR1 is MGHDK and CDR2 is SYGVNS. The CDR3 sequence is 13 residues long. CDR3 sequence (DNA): TGTGCCAGCGGGACAGGGTCCGGTTATGAGCAGTTCTTC. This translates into CASGTGSGYEQFF.

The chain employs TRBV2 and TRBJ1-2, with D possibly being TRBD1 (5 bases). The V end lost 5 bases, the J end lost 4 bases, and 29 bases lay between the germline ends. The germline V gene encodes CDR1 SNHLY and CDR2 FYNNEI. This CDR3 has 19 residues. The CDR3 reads CASSPRWGTPVIMGYGYTF. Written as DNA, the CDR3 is TGTGCCAGCAGTCCAAGGTGGGGGACTCCTGTCATCATGGGCTATGGCTACACCTTC.